The 31 T cell receptor beta chains below were found in one sample sequenced in a study of CD8+ T cells in alopecia areata. Treatment meaning: oral pan-JAK inhibitor, 5-10 mg twice daily. Isolated RNA was reverse transcribed into cDNA used as the sequencing template. The method was immunoSEQ multiplex PCR; TCRdb's version includes in-frame clones alone and lacks a portion of them. Among some 200,000 clones listed, around 60% were seen once. The sequenced sample was CD4+ T cells sorted from blood, obtained at week 4, from a patient treated with tofacitinib. Receptor source: a human donor with alopecia areata.

V gene TRBV29-1 combines with J gene TRBJ2-7; 7 nucleotides line up with TRBD1. Germline lookup yields CDR1 SQVTM and CDR2 ANQGSEA. The ends lost 5 bases at V and 3 bases at J; junction bases unmatched: 7. The CDR3 spans 13 residues. CDR3 sequence: CSVIRGLGYEQYF. The DNA of the CDR3 is TGCAGCGTTATCAGGGGGTTAGGCTACGAGCAGTACTTC.

This clone was observed a handful of times. The V call is TRBV5-4, the J call TRBJ1-1; D is undetermined. The germline CDR1 and CDR2 sequences are SGHNT and YYREEE (reference sequence). This CDR3 is 13 amino acids long. V gave up 0 bases and J gave up 5 bases, with 8 bases separating them. CDR3 nucleotide sequence: TGTGCCAGCAGCTTGGCTGCTACAACTGAAGCTTTCTTT. Translating gives CASSLAATTEAFF. Supplemented by reference TRBV5-4 and TRBJ1-1, the full variable domain reads ETGVTQSPTHLIKTRGQQVTLRCSSQSGHNTVSWYQQALGQGPQFIFQYYREEENGRGNFPPRFSGLQFPNYSSELNVNALELDDSALYLCASSLAATTEAFFGQGTRLTVV.

This chain joins TRBV4-1 and TRBJ2-3; D possibly corresponds to TRBD1 (5 bases). Germline loops: CDR1 MGHRA, CDR2 YSYEKL. The CDR3 is made up of 13 amino acids. V lost 6 bases, J lost 2 bases, and 9 bases lay in between. CDR3 in amino acids: CASSRGYTDTQYF. CDR3 nucleotide sequence: TGCGCCAGCAGTAGGGGCTACACAGATACGCAGTATTTT.

The chain combines TRBV30 with TRBJ2-2; a weak D match, TRBD2 (6 bases). The CDR3 is made up of 14 amino acids. The V end was cut by 0 bases, the J end by 4 bases, with 9 bases between. Germline loops: CDR1 GTSNPN, CDR2 SVGIG (reference sequence). CDR3 in amino acids: CAWSVPGVTGELFF. CDR3 sequence (DNA): TGTGCCTGGAGTGTACCGGGGGTCACCGGGGAGCTGTTTTTT.

The chain joins TRBV30 to TRBJ2-5, with D possibly matching TRBD1 (5 bases). Germline CDR1 reads GTSNPN; CDR2 reads SVGIG (reference sequence). The V end was cut by 4 bases, the J end by 9 bases, with 15 bases between. The CDR3 contains 12 residues. The CDR3: CAWTGSKGPQYF. The CDR3 coding sequence is TGTGCCTGGACAGGATCAAAGGGGCCCCAGTACTTC.

V usage is TRBV7-9 and J usage is TRBJ1-2, with 9 positions matching TRBD1. V lost 5 bases to trimming and J lost 7 bases; unmatched junction nucleotides: 8. Germline CDR1 is SEHNR and CDR2 is FQNEAQ (reference sequence). The CDR3 has 14 residues. CDR3 sequence: CASSPQPTGGGYTF. In DNA form, the CDR3 reads TGTGCCAGCAGCCCCCAACCGACAGGGGGTGGCTACACCTTC.

The genes are TRBV7-2 and TRBJ2-3; D call uncertain. The length of the CDR3 is 13 residues. Trimming stripped 2 bases from V and 2 bases from J, with 5 bases between. The germline gives CDR1 SGHTA, CDR2 FQGNSA. CDR3 sequence: CASSLSITDTQYF. The CDR3 DNA sequence: TGTGCCAGCAGCTTAAGCATCACAGATACGCAGTATTTT.

The chain is built from TRBV18 and TRBJ2-4; TRBD1 matches 7 bases. Germline-derived CDR1 and CDR2 are KGHSH and LQKENI. After removal of 3 bases from V and 5 bases from J, the junction contained 10 bases not matched to a gene. This CDR3 is built from 16 residues. In nucleotides, the CDR3 is TGTGCCAGCTCACCTGCGGTACAGGGGCGGCAAAACATTCAGTACTTC. This encodes CASSPAVQGRQNIQYF.

The chain uses TRBV7-9 and TRBJ1-1; 10 bases match TRBD1. The V and J ends lost 5 bases and 4 bases, in that order; junction bases with no gene match: 10. The CDR3 is 16 amino acids. From germline, CDR1 is SEHNR and CDR2 FQNEAQ (reference sequence). This CDR3 reads CASSRDRGRWGTEAFF. The CDR3 DNA reads TGTGCCAGCAGCAGAGACAGGGGGCGGTGGGGCACTGAAGCTTTCTTT.

The chain joins TRBV14 to TRBJ2-2; D possibly corresponds to TRBD2 (5 bases). In germline, CDR1 is SGHDN, CDR2 FVKESK. The CDR3 runs to 13 residues. Trimming cost V 2 bases and J 6 bases, with 7 bases left between them. CDR3 sequence reads: CASSQTLAGELFF. CDR3 coding DNA: TGTGCCAGCAGCCAAACACTAGCCGGGGAGCTGTTTTTT.

This chain uses TRBV29-1 with TRBJ2-7; 7 bases align to TRBD1. Germline lookup yields CDR1 SQVTM and CDR2 ANQGSEA. With 7 bases clipped from V and 5 bases from J, the junction kept 5 bases outside the gene matches. This CDR3 contains 11 residues. The CDR3 sequence: CSARQGHEQYF. CDR3 coding DNA: TGCAGCGCGCGACAGGGCCACGAGCAGTACTTC.

This clone was detected once. With a much larger clone just one base away, this may be a read error. The chain carries TRBV13 and TRBJ2-5; no definite D call. The CDR3 spans 11 residues. CDR1 is PRHDT and CDR2 is FYEKMQ in the germline V gene (reference sequence). V was shortened by 2 bases and J by 4 bases, with 2 bases between the two germline ends. CDR3 region: CASSLRETQYF. The DNA of the CDR3 is TGTGCCAGCAGCTTAAGAGAGACCCAGTACTTC.

The chain is built from TRBV9 and TRBJ2-7; 8 bases are a match to TRBD1. Unmatched junction bases numbered 6, after V lost 4 bases and J lost 6 bases. Germline CDR1 SGDLS, CDR2 YYNGEE. The CDR3 has 13 amino acids. Here the CDR3 reads CASSFKTGVEQYF. The CDR3 bases are TGTGCCAGCAGCTTTAAGACAGGGGTCGAGCAGTACTTC.

The sample holds a few counts of this clone. The chain employs TRBV29-1 and TRBJ2-1; the D gene is possibly TRBD1 (5 bases). Germline CDR1 SQVTM, CDR2 ANQGSEA. Trimming shortened V by 6 bases and J by 7 bases, and 13 bases separated the two germline ends. The CDR3 is made up of 12 amino acids. CDR3 residues: CSVRPYRNEQFF. As DNA, the CDR3 is TGCAGCGTCCGACCTTACAGGAATGAGCAGTTCTTC.

V is TRBV4-1 and J is TRBJ1-5; no clear D. The CDR3 length is 13 residues. Germline lookup yields CDR1 MGHRA and CDR2 YSYEKL. Between the trimmed V and J ends, which lost 0 bases and 11 bases, there was a span of 11 bases. CDR3 loop: CASSQDPELAQHF. DNA for the CDR3: TGCGCCAGCAGCCAAGATCCCGAGTTAGCCCAGCATTTT.

A note on this clone: The junction shows a germline mismatch at one end, possibly a read error. This chain connects TRBV5-1 to TRBJ2-3; D possibly corresponds to TRBD1 (6 bases). This CDR3 is built from 14 residues. Germline values: CDR1 SGHRS, CDR2 YFSETQ. CDR3 region: CASRLDSSTDTQYF. As DNA, the CDR3 is TGCGCCAGCAGATTGGACAGTAGCACAGATACGCAGTATTTT.

The chain carries TRBV29-1 and TRBJ2-7, with D uncertain. From germline, CDR1 is SQVTM and CDR2 ANQGSEA. Trimming took off 7 bases at V and 5 bases at J, with 12 bases between the two ends. CDR3 length: 11 amino acids. CDR3: CSAGDFDEQYF. CDR3 DNA: TGCAGCGCCGGAGATTTTGACGAGCAGTACTTC.

This sequence joins TRBV4-1 and TRBJ2-3, with 9 positions matching TRBD2. This CDR3 has 16 amino acids. V lost 1 base to trimming and J lost 4 bases; unmatched junction nucleotides: 6. Germline CDR1 and CDR2: MGHRA and YSYEKL. The CDR3 protein is CASSQGRGGRADTQYF. In DNA, the CDR3 is TGCGCCAGCAGCCAAGGGCGGGGGGGCCGCGCAGATACGCAGTATTTT.

The rearrangement joins TRBV7-2 to TRBJ2-7, with D possibly TRBD2 on 6 matching bases. Germline lookup yields CDR1 SGHTA and CDR2 FQGNSA. The V gene lost 5 bases and the J gene lost 2 bases, with 10 bases spanning the gap. The CDR3 totals 13 residues. The CDR3 sequence is CASSRRGAYEQYF. CDR3 in DNA: TGTGCCAGCAGCCGGAGGGGAGCCTACGAGCAGTACTTC.

This chain uses TRBV28 with TRBJ2-1, with 10 bases aligning to TRBD2. This CDR3 has 16 residues. The V segment lost 5 bases and the J segment 8 bases; nucleotides outside the gene matches: 12. Germline assignment: CDR1 MDHEN and CDR2 SYDVKM. CDR3 protein: CASSPSSGGAFHEQFF. As DNA, the CDR3 is TGTGCCAGCAGTCCCTCGAGCGGGGGGGCCTTCCATGAGCAGTTCTTC.

The chain employs TRBV30 and TRBJ1-2; a possible D gene is TRBD1 (5 bases). This CDR3 is 14 amino acids long. Germline CDR1 is GTSNPN and CDR2 is SVGIG (reference sequence). Trimming shortened V by 2 bases and J by 10 bases, and 20 bases separated the two germline ends. CDR3 loop: CAWSNGPGRGPYTF. The CDR3 DNA is TGTGCCTGGAGTAATGGGCCGGGACGGGGTCCCTACACCTTC.

V gene TRBV2 combines with J gene TRBJ2-2; D may match TRBD1 or TRBD2 (5 bases each). Looked up from germline, CDR1 is SNHLY and CDR2 is FYNNEI. V was shortened by 8 bases and J by 5 bases, with 15 bases between the two germline ends. CDR3 size: 14 residues. The CDR3: CASGWGSRTGELFF. In nucleotides, the CDR3 is TGTGCCAGCGGCTGGGGGAGTCGGACCGGGGAGCTGTTTTTT. The whole variable domain, remainder taken from reference TRBV2 and TRBJ2-2, is EPEVTQTPSHQVTQMGQEVILRCVPISNHLYFYWYRQILGQKVEFLVSFYNNEISEKSEIFDDQFSVERPDGSNFTLKIRSTKLEDSAMYFCASGWGSRTGELFFGEGSRLTVL.

This clone came up once. This chain uses TRBV30 with TRBJ1-1, with a tentative D call TRBD1 (5 bases). The CDR3 runs to 13 residues. CDR1 and CDR2 (germline): GTSNPN, SVGIG (reference sequence). V gave up 2 bases and J gave up 3 bases, with 10 bases separating them. The CDR3 loop is CAWSLGTHTEAFF. CDR3 coding DNA: TGTGCCTGGAGTTTGGGGACCCACACTGAAGCTTTCTTT.

The chain couples TRBV7-2 to TRBJ2-7; the D gene is possibly TRBD1 (6 bases). CDR3 size: 13 residues. Germline values: CDR1 SGHTA, CDR2 FQGNSA. Trimming left V 5 bases short and J 4 bases short, with 12 bases between. The CDR3 is CASSLQGRYEQYF. The CDR3, as DNA: TGTGCCAGCAGCCTACAGGGAAGGTACGAGCAGTACTTC.

The table lists this clone with a few counts. V is TRBV2 and J is TRBJ2-1; D uncertain. CDR1 and CDR2 (germline): SNHLY, FYNNEI. The CDR3 extends over 12 amino acids. The V gene lost 4 bases and the J gene lost 8 bases, with 9 bases spanning the gap. The CDR3 is CASSVGGDEQFF. The CDR3 DNA is TGTGCCAGCAGTGTGGGTGGGGATGAGCAGTTCTTC.

The CDR3 here is CASISLRGSDEKLFF. The CDR3 DNA is TGCGCCAGCATCTCGCTAAGGGGGTCTGATGAAAAACTGTTTTTT. The gene calls are TRBV23-1 and TRBJ1-4; the D gene is possibly TRBD1 (6 bases). TRBV23-1 is identified as an open reading frame with a role that is uncertain. CDR3 length: 15 residues. Trimming shortened V by 7 bases and J by 6 bases, and 18 bases separated the two germline ends.

The chain uses TRBV5-1 and TRBJ1-6; D is perhaps TRBD1 (5 bases). V lost 3 bases and J lost 6, with 13 bases in between. Per the germline V gene, CDR1 is SGHRS and CDR2 is YFSETQ. The CDR3 is 15 amino acids. CDR3 nucleotide sequence: TGCGCCAGCAGCTCTACTCTAGGGGCTAATTCACCCCTCCACTTT. It encodes CASSSTLGANSPLHF.

The genes are TRBV9 and TRBJ2-6; D is uncertain. V was pared by 0 bases and J by 0 bases, with 7 bases between. The CDR3 is 16 amino acids. The germline CDR1 and CDR2 sequences are SGDLS and YYNGEE. The CDR3 DNA is TGTGCCAGCAGCGTAGGGCTGACCTCTGGGGCCAACGTCCTGACTTTC. Encoded protein: CASSVGLTSGANVLTF.

The chain couples TRBV5-6 to TRBJ1-6; D is unresolved. The CDR3 loop spans 15 amino acids. The ends were cut back, 0 bases at V and 7 bases at J, with 11 bases in the middle. Germline V gives CDR1 SGHDT, CDR2 YYEEEE. The CDR3, as DNA: TGTGCCAGCAGCTTGGCCTCCGGGGTGAATTCACCCCTCCACTTT. Translating it yields CASSLASGVNSPLHF.

The chain uses TRBV4-2 and TRBJ2-4, with TRBD1 matching 9 bases. The CDR3 extends over 16 amino acids. V trimming: 4 bases; J trimming: 0 bases; junction bases outside the gene matches: 4. Germline-derived CDR1 and CDR2 are LGHNA and YNFKEQ. The CDR3 DNA sequence: TGTGCCAGCAGCCTCGGGACAGGGATAGCCAAAAACATTCAGTACTTC. It yields the protein CASSLGTGIAKNIQYF.

Ten or more counts support this clone. J is TRBJ1-2 and V is TRBV18; 8 bases agree with TRBD1. The CDR3 extends over 15 amino acids. Trimming at V came to 3 bases and at J to 6 bases, leaving 9 bases not matched to a gene. Germline values: CDR1 KGHSH, CDR2 LQKENI. This CDR3 is CASSPSAQGAHGYTF. The CDR3 DNA sequence: TGTGCCAGCTCACCCAGTGCGCAGGGGGCTCATGGCTACACCTTC.